The 28 T cell receptor beta chains listed next were all sequenced from one sample in a study of blood T cell repertoires in COVID-19. Measured with immunoSEQ multiplex PCR; TCRdb has only the in-frame clones, and not every one. The profile shows 250,000 to 350,000 clones, roughly 83% of them singletons. The sample consisted of peripheral blood. The receptors shown here come from a human donor with COVID-19, enrolled during active disease. The donor label of this sample is uncertain.

The chain combines TRBV19 with TRBJ2-7, with D perhaps matching TRBD2 (6 bases). This CDR3 spans 14 amino acids. The V gene's germline CDR1 is LNHDA and CDR2 SQIVND (reference sequence). Deletions cut 3 bases from V and 6 bases from J, with 15 bases between. The CDR3 spells CASSIVPGVGEQYF. The CDR3 DNA follows: TGTGCCAGTAGTATCGTTCCGGGAGTGGGCGAGCAGTACTTC.

The V and J genes are TRBV6-5 and TRBJ1-6; TRBD1 is a possible D gene (5 bases). V shed 4 bases and J shed 7 bases, with 14 bases lying between them. The length of the CDR3 is 15 residues. Germline CDR1 MNHEY, CDR2 SVGAGI. This CDR3 reads CASSLRGVRNSPLHF. CDR3 DNA sequence: TGTGCCAGCAGTTTAAGGGGTGTTAGGAATTCACCCCTCCACTTT.

The J gene is TRBJ1-2, the V gene TRBV4-3; TRBD1 agrees at 8 bases. Germline V gene sequence: CDR1 LGHNA, CDR2 YSLEER. The CDR3 runs to 20 residues. V lost 0 bases, J lost 1 base, and 16 bases stayed unmatched. The CDR3 DNA reads as TGCGCCAGCAGCCAAGATCCGGCTGGGCAGGGGGCCTACATTAACTATGGCTACACCTTC. Protein: CASSQDPAGQGAYINYGYTF.

A note on this clone: This specimen includes other DNA sequences encoding the same CDR3. The chain combines TRBV9 with TRBJ2-1; the D gene is possibly TRBD2 (6 bases). The V and J ends lost 0 bases and 3 bases respectively, with 10 bases between them. From germline, CDR1 is SGDLS and CDR2 YYNGEE. This CDR3 is 15 amino acids long. Written as DNA, the CDR3 is TGTGCCAGCAGCGTAGCGGGAGTCGGCTACAATGAGCAGTTCTTC. Protein: CASSVAGVGYNEQFF.

The chain links TRBV7-2 to TRBJ1-6, with D perhaps matching TRBD1 (5 bases). The CDR3 totals 15 residues. V was clipped by 5 bases and J by 6 bases, with 14 bases between them. Germline V gene sequence: CDR1 SGHTA, CDR2 FQGNSA. The CDR3 here is CASSGDSFRNSPLHF. CDR3 sequence (DNA): TGTGCCAGCAGCGGAGACAGCTTCCGTAATTCACCCCTCCACTTT.

This chain joins TRBV5-3 and TRBJ1-2; 8 bases fit TRBD1. TRBV5-3 is treated as an ORF (open reading frame) with a function not yet certain. This CDR3 is built from 15 residues. V dropped 5 bases and J dropped 2; count of bases not matched to a gene: 8. CDR3 nucleotides: TGTGCCAGAAGTCGTCGACAGGGGTTCAACTATGGCTACACCTTC. It specifies CARSRRQGFNYGYTF.

This clone came up once. The rearrangement uses TRBV2 and TRBJ1-5; 8 nucleotides match TRBD1. V lost 8 bases and J lost 6; bases outside the gene matches: 12. This CDR3 region has 15 residues. The germline V gene has CDR1 SNHLY and CDR2 FYNNEI. The CDR3 loop reads CASVSLTGEGQPQHF. In DNA, the CDR3 is TGTGCCAGCGTATCCCTGACAGGGGAAGGTCAGCCCCAGCATTTT.

This clone was picked up one time. The chain couples TRBV10-2 to TRBJ2-1; 10 nucleotides align to TRBD2. V dropped 3 bases and J dropped 5; count of bases not matched to a gene: 7. Germline lookup yields CDR1 WSHSY and CDR2 SAAADI. The CDR3 runs 16 residues. The CDR3 coding sequence is TGCGCCAGCAGTGACCTAGCGGGAGATGGCAACAATGAGCAGTTCTTC. Its translation is CASSDLAGDGNNEQFF.

The chain links TRBV6-1 to TRBJ2-3, with TRBD2 identical over 14 bases. The germline CDR1 and CDR2 sequences are MNHNS and SASEGT. The CDR3 has 18 amino acids. The trim removed 0 bases at V and 6 bases at J, leaving 8 bases unmatched. The DNA of the CDR3 is TGTGCCAGCAGTGAAGCGCTAGGGACTAGCGGGAGAGGGGATACGCAGTATTTT. Its translation is CASSEALGTSGRGDTQYF.

The chain combines TRBV2 with TRBJ2-5; D gene unclear. The germline V gene has CDR1 SNHLY and CDR2 FYNNEI. Trimming took off 2 bases at V and 1 base at J, with 5 bases between the two ends. This CDR3 has 13 amino acids. CDR3 in DNA: TGTGCCAGCAGTGAACTCTTCCAAGAGACCCAGTACTTC. Protein product: CASSELFQETQYF.

The chain carries TRBV29-1 and TRBJ2-1; maybe TRBD2 (6 bases). V lost 4 bases to trimming and J lost 3 bases, with 19 bases between them. The CDR3 has 16 residues. The germline CDR1 and CDR2 sequences are SQVTM and ANQGSEA. The CDR3 sequence is CSVVGAGREFYNEQFF. In nucleotides, the CDR3 is TGCAGCGTTGTGGGAGCGGGCCGGGAGTTCTACAATGAGCAGTTCTTC.

This chain joins TRBV19 and TRBJ1-1; D not resolved. Germline CDR1 is LNHDA and CDR2 is SQIVND (reference sequence). Trimming stripped 5 bases from V and 2 bases from J, with 15 bases between. This CDR3 has 15 amino acids. CDR3 region: CASSPQLTANTEAFF. The CDR3 DNA is TGTGCCAGTAGTCCTCAGCTAACAGCTAACACTGAAGCTTTCTTT.

CDR3 DNA: TGTGCCAGCAGCCTGGGACTGAGCACAGATACGCAGTATTTT. Amino acids: CASSLGLSTDTQYF. The gene calls are TRBV7-2 and TRBJ2-3; a weak D match, TRBD2 (6 bases). The CDR3 length is 14 residues. The V gene's germline CDR1 is SGHTA and CDR2 FQGNSA. The V end lost 5 bases, the J end lost 0 bases, and 9 bases lay between the germline ends.

The chain couples TRBV11-2 to TRBJ2-7; the D gene is possibly TRBD2 (6 bases). V was cut by 4 bases and J by 2 bases, with 18 bases left in between. CDR3 length: 16 residues. The germline gives CDR1 SGHAT, CDR2 FQNNGV. CDR3 DNA sequence: TGTGCCAGCAGCTCCCAGAGTGCGACGGGGGCCTACGAGCAGTACTTC. It yields the protein CASSSQSATGAYEQYF.

This chain connects TRBV30 to TRBJ1-2; D is unclear. Trimming shortened V by 4 bases and J by 7 bases, and 22 bases separated the two germline ends. CDR3 length: 15 residues. Germline V gene sequence: CDR1 GTSNPN, CDR2 SVGIG (reference sequence). CDR3 protein: CAWNKGRALTLGYTF. The DNA for the CDR3 is TGTGCCTGGAATAAAGGGAGGGCTCTGACCCTTGGCTACACCTTC.

CDR3 nucleotides: TGTGCCAGCAGCCAAGATCGGGGCGCGGGGCGTAATGAGCAGTTCTTC. Protein: CASSQDRGAGRNEQFF. The chain joins TRBV3-1 (or the pseudogene TRBV3-2) to TRBJ2-1, with D perhaps TRBD2 (6 bases). Germline V CDR1 and CDR2: LGHDT, YNNKEL (reference sequence). Between the trimmed V and J ends, which lost 0 bases and 7 bases, there was a span of 16 bases. This CDR3 region has 16 residues.

The rearrangement joins TRBV27 to TRBJ1-6; a weak D match, TRBD1 (6 bases). Germline V gene lookup returns CDR1 MNHEY and CDR2 SMNVEV (reference sequence). The ends were cut back, 5 bases at V and 12 bases at J, with 11 bases in the middle. CDR3 length: 12 amino acids. The CDR3 sequence: CASSPSGVPLHF. The CDR3 nucleotides read TGTGCCAGCAGTCCGTCAGGGGTACCCCTCCACTTT.

The rearrangement uses TRBV7-9 and TRBJ1-6; no clear D. The length of the CDR3 is 17 residues. Germline-derived CDR1 and CDR2 are SEHNR and FQNEAQ (reference sequence). V was trimmed by 0 bases and J by 3 bases, leaving 12 bases between them. CDR3 bases: TGTGCCAGCAGCTTAGCAGGTGGCGGGAACTATAATTCACCCCTCCACTTT. Translated: CASSLAGGGNYNSPLHF. Full variable domain (missing parts from reference TRBV7-9 and TRBJ1-6): DTGVSQNPRHKITKRGQNVTFRCDPISEHNRLYWYRQTLGQGPEFLTYFQNEAQLEKSRLLSDRFSAERPKGSFSTLEIQRTEQGDSAMYLCASSLAGGGNYNSPLHFGNGTRLTVT.

The chain employs TRBV28 and TRBJ2-6; TRBD1 aligns across 9 bases. Germline CDR1 MDHEN, CDR2 SYDVKM. V dropped 5 bases and J dropped 10; count of bases not matched to a gene: 9. The CDR3 is 15 residues long. The CDR3 nucleotides read TGTGCCAGCAGTCCCCCGGGACAGGGTCTAAACGTCCTGACTTTC. It encodes CASSPPGQGLNVLTF.

CDR3 residues: CASSYSGDEQYF. In DNA form, the CDR3 reads TGTGCCAGCAGTTATTCAGGCGACGAGCAGTACTTC. The rearrangement links TRBV6-2 or TRBV6-3 to TRBJ2-7; D is ambiguous. Germline CDR1 reads MNHEY; CDR2 reads SVGEGT. V lost 3 bases and J lost 5, with 8 bases in between. CDR3 length equals 12 residues.

The chain uses TRBV3-1 (or the pseudogene TRBV3-2) and TRBJ1-1, with D uncertain. V lost 6 bases to trimming and J lost 5 bases, with 16 bases between them. CDR1 is LGHDT, CDR2 YNNKEL, per germline (reference sequence). The CDR3 is 14 amino acids. DNA for the CDR3: TGTGCCAGCAGACTGACGATTGAGGCGACTGAAGCTTTCTTT. This translates into CASRLTIEATEAFF.

The J gene is TRBJ1-1, the V gene TRBV7-8; D might be TRBD1 (5 bases). The germline V gene encodes CDR1 SGHVS and CDR2 FQNEAQ. Trimming stripped 6 bases from V and 2 bases from J, with 10 bases between. The CDR3 is 13 residues long. In DNA, the CDR3 is TGTGCCAGCAGTTCAGGGCGAAACACTGAAGCTTTCTTT. Its translation is CASSSGRNTEAFF.

The genes are TRBV2 and TRBJ1-1, with unresolved D. The CDR3 contains 13 residues. Germline-derived CDR1 and CDR2 are SNHLY and FYNNEI. The CDR3 loop reads CAIGTYRGTEAFF. Here the CDR3 DNA reads TGTGCAATAGGCACTTATCGGGGCACTGAAGCTTTCTTT. The whole variable domain, remainder taken from reference TRBV2 and TRBJ1-1, is EPEVTQTPSHQVTQMGQEVILRCVPISNHLYFYWYRQILGQKVEFLVSFYNNEISEKSEIFDDQFSVERPDGSNFTLKIRSTKLEDSAMYFCAIGTYRGTEAFFGQGTRLTVV.

The gene calls are TRBV4-1 and TRBJ2-7; D gene uncertain. Germline loops: CDR1 MGHRA, CDR2 YSYEKL. Between the trimmed V and J ends, which lost 0 bases and 3 bases, there was a span of 12 bases. The CDR3 is 15 amino acids. CDR3 protein: CASSQDVATNYEQYF. DNA for the CDR3: TGCGCCAGCAGCCAAGATGTGGCCACAAACTACGAGCAGTACTTC.

The V call is TRBV2, the J call TRBJ2-1, with 8 nucleotides matching TRBD2. Germline loops: CDR1 SNHLY, CDR2 FYNNEI. V was pared by 7 bases and J by 2 bases, with 4 bases of the junction left unmatched. This CDR3 has 14 amino acids. The CDR3 sequence: CASTQGLAYNEQFF. CDR3 sequence (DNA): TGTGCCAGCACCCAGGGACTAGCCTACAATGAGCAGTTCTTC.

This chain joins TRBV4-3 and TRBJ1-5; D might be TRBD1 (5 bases). Germline V gene data show CDR1 as LGHNA and CDR2 as YSLEER. V was cut by 0 bases and J by 7 bases, with 10 bases left in between. The CDR3 sequence is 14 residues long. CDR3 DNA: TGCGCCAGCAGCCAAGATGGGGGGGGGCAGCCCCAGCATTTT. Translation: CASSQDGGGQPQHF.

Notes on this clone: This same CDR3 is encoded by further DNA sequences in the sample. This rearrangement joins TRBV7-6 to TRBJ1-1, with a possible D match to TRBD1 (6 bases). CDR1 and CDR2 (germline): SGHVS, FNYEAQ. V lost 5 bases and J 2 bases, leaving 9 bases between the germline ends. This CDR3 has 13 residues. Here the CDR3 reads CASSRTVNTEAFF. The CDR3 DNA reads TGTGCCAGCAGCCGGACAGTCAACACTGAAGCTTTCTTT.

The V gene is TRBV5-1, the J gene TRBJ2-3; TRBD1 agrees at 7 bases. CDR3 length: 15 amino acids. The germline V gene has CDR1 SGHRS and CDR2 YFSETQ. The V segment lost 4 bases and the J segment 3 bases; nucleotides outside the gene matches: 8. DNA of the CDR3: TGCGCCAGCAGCGCAGACAGGGTCAGGACAGATACGCAGTATTTT. It translates to CASSADRVRTDTQYF.